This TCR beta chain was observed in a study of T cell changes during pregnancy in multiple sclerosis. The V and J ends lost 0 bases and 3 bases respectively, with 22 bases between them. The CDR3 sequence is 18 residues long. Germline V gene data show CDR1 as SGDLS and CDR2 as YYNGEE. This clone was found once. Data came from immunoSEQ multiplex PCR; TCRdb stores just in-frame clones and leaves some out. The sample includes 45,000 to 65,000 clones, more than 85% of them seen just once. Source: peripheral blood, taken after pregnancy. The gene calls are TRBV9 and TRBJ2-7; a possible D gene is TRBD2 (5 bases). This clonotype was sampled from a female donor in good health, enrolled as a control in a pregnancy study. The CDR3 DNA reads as TGTGCCAGCAGCGTAGGGAGAGAAGATAGCTCTACTAGCTACGAGCAGTACTTC. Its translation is CASSVGREDSSTSYEQYF.